This T cell receptor beta chain comes out of a study of T cell repertoires in chronic hepatitis B (dated by TCRdb to about 2019). Notes on this clone: The antigen this receptor binds is unknown. No much larger clonotype is one base removed from it; base qualities were not supplied.

In the germline V gene, CDR1 corresponds to SGHRS and CDR2 to YFSETQ. The CDR3 runs 14 amino acids, cysteine and phenylalanine included. Left in the record is the CDR3 DNA by itself, 42 bases read in frame from the first base. A distance of 8 bases separates the germline ends of V and J, which lose 0 bases and 1 base respectively. The library was generated by the immunoSEQ multiplex PCR assay. TCRdb re-hosts the immuneACCESS table, in-frame sequences only. Its copies lack some clones; in the studies checked, an unresolved V gene accounts for under half of them, and the cause for the rest is not known. The sample table lists about 620 clones, over 75% of them with a count of one. Approximately 18% of the sample comes from the top ten.

Sample: total CD8+ T cells from PBMCs. In this chain, TRBV5-1 is recombined with TRBJ2-7, with the D gene call left open. This clonotype originated in a human donor with chronic hepatitis B virus infection. The DNA is as follows: TGCGCCAGCAGCTTGGCGGCACCTTCCTACGAGCAGTACTTC. Translation gives CASSLAAPSYEQYF. Extended through the reference TRBV5-1 and TRBJ2-7 proteins, this CDR3 yields the full variable domain: KAGVTQTPRYLIKTRGQQVTLSCSPISGHRSVSWYQQTPGQGLQFLFEYFSETQRNKGNFPGRFSGRQFSNSRSEMNVSTLELGDSALYLCASSLAAPSYEQYFGPGTRLTVT.